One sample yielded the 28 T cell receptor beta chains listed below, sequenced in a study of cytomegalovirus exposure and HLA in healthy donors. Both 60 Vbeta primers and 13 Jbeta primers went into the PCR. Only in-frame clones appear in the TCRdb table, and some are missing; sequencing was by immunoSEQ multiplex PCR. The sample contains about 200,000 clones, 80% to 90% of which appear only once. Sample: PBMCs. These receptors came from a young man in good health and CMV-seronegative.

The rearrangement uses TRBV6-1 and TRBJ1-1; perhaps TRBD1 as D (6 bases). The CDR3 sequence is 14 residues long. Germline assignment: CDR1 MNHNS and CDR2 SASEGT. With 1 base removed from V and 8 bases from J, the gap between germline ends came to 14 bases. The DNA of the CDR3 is TGTGCCAGCAGTGAAGGGACAGCGCCCCTCGAAGCTTTCTTT. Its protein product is CASSEGTAPLEAFF.

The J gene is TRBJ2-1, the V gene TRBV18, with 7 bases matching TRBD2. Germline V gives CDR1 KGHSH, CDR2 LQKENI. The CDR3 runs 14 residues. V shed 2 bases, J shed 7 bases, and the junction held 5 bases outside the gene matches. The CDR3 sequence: CASSPLGRGNEQFF. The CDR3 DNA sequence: TGTGCCAGCTCACCATTGGGGCGGGGGAATGAGCAGTTCTTC. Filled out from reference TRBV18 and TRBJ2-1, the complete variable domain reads NAGVMQNPRHLVRRRGQEARLRCSPMKGHSHVYWYRQLPEEGLKFMVYLQKENIIDESGMPKERFSAEFPKEGPSILRIQQVVRGDSAAYFCASSPLGRGNEQFFGPGTRLTVL.

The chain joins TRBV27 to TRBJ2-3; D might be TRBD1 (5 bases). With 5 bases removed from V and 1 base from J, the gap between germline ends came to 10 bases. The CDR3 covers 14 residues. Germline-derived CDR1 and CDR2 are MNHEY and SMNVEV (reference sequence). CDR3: CASSRAGRTDTQYF. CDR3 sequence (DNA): TGTGCCAGCAGTAGAGCAGGGCGCACAGATACGCAGTATTTT.

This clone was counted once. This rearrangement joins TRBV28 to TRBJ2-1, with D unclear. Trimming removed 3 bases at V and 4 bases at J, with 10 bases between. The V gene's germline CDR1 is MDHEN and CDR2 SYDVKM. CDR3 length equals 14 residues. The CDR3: CASSFGSEYNEQFF. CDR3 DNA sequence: TGTGCCAGCAGTTTCGGTTCTGAGTACAATGAGCAGTTCTTC.

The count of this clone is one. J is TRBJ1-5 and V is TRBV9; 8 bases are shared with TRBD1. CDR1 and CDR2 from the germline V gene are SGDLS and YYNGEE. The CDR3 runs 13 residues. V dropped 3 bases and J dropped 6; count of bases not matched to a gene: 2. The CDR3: CASSDRGGQPQHF. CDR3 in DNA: TGTGCCAGCAGCGACAGGGGGGGTCAGCCCCAGCATTTT. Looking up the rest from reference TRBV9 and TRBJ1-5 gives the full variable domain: DSGVTQTPKHLITATGQRVTLRCSPRSGDLSVYWYQQSLDQGLQFLIQYYNGEERAKGNILERFSAQQFPDLHSELNLSSLELGDSALYFCASSDRGGQPQHFGDGTRLSIL.

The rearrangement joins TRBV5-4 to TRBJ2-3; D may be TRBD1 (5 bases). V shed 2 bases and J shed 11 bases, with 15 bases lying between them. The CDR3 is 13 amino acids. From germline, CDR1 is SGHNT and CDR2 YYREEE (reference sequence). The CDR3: CASSFGLGQGQYF. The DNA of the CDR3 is TGTGCCAGCAGCTTCGGGCTTGGGCAGGGGCAGTATTTT.

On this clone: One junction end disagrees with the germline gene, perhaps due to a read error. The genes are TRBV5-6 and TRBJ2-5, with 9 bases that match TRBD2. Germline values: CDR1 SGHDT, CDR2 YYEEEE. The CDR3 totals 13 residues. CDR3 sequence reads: CASTTRSGGTKYF. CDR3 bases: TGTGCCAGCACCACGCGGAGCGGGGGGACCAAGTACTTC.

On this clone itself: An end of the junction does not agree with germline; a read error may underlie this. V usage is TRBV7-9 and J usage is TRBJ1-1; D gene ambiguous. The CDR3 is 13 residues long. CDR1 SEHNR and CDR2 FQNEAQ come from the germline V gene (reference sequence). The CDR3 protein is CSSSRTGNTEAFF. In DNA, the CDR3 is TGTTCCAGCAGCCGTACGGGGAACACTGAAGCTTTCTTT.

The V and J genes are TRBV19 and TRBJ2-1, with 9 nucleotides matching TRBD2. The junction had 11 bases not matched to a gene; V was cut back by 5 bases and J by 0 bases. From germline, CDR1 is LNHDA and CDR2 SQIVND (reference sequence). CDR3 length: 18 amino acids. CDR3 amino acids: CASSLGRGGTYSYNEQFF. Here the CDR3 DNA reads TGTGCCAGTAGTTTAGGGCGGGGGGGGACTTACTCCTACAATGAGCAGTTCTTC.

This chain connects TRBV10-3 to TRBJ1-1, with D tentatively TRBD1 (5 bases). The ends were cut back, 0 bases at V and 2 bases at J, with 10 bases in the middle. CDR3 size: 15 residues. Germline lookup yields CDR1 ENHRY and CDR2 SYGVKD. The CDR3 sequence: CAISESGRVNTEAFF. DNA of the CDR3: TGTGCCATCAGTGAGTCGGGCAGGGTAAACACTGAAGCTTTCTTT.

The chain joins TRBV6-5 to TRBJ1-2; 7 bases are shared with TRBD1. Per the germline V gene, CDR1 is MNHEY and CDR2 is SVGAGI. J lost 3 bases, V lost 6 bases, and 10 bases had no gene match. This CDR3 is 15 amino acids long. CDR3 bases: TGTGCCAGCAGGACTATGGGAGACAGGGACTATGGCTACACCTTC. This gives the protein CASRTMGDRDYGYTF.

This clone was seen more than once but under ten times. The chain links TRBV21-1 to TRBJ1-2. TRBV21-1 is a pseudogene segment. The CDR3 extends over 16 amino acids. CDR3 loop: CASSKGETGSSVGYTF. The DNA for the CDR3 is TGTGCCAGCAGCAAAGGTGAAACCGGGAGCTCAGTCGGCTACACCTTC.

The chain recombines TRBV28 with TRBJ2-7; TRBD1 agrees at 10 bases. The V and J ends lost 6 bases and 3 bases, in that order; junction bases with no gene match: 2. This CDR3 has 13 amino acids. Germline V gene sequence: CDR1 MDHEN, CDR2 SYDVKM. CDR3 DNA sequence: TGTGCCAGCAGCGGACAGGGGGGCTACGAGCAGTACTTC. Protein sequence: CASSGQGGYEQYF.

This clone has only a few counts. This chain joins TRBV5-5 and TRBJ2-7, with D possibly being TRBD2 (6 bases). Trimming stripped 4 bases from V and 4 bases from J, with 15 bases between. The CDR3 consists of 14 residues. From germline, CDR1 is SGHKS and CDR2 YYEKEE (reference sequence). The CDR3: CASSRGTGKYEQYF. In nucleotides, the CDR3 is TGTGCCAGCAGCCGCGGGACGGGAAAGTACGAGCAGTACTTC.

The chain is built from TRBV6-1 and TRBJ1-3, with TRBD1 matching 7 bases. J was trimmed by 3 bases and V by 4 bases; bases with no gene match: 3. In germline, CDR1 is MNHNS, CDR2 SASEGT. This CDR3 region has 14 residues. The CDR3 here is CASSARTGGNTIYF. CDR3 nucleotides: TGTGCCAGCAGTGCCCGGACAGGTGGAAACACCATATATTTT.

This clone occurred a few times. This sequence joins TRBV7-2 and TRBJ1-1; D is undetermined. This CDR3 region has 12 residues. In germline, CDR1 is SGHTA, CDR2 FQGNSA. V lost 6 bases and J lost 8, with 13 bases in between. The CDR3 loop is CASRYLLEEAFF. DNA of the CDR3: TGTGCCAGCAGATACCTTTTGGAGGAAGCTTTCTTT.

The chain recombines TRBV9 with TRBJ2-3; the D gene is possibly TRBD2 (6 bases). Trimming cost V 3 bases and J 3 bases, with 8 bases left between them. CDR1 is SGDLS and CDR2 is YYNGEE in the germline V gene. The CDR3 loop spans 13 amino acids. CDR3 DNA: TGTGCCAGCAGCGCGGGGGTTACAGATACGCAGTATTTT. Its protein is CASSAGVTDTQYF.

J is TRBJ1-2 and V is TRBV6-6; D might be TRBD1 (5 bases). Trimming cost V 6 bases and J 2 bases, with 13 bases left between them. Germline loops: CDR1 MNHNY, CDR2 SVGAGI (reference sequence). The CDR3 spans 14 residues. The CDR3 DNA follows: TGTGCCAGCAGCCGCGGGACGGTGAACTATGGCTACACCTTC. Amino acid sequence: CASSRGTVNYGYTF.

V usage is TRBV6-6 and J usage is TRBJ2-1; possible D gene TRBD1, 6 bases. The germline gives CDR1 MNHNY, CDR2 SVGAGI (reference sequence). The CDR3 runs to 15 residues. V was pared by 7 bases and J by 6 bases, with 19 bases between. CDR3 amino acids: CASILRQESFNEQFF. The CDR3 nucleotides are TGTGCCAGCATTCTCCGACAGGAATCTTTCAATGAGCAGTTCTTC.

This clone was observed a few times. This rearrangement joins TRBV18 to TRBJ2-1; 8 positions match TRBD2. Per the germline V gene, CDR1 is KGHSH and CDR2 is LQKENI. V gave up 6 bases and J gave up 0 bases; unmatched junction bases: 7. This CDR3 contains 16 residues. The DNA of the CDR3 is TGTGCCAGCTCGCCTCCCGGGACTAGCTCCTACAATGAGCAGTTCTTC. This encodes CASSPPGTSSYNEQFF.

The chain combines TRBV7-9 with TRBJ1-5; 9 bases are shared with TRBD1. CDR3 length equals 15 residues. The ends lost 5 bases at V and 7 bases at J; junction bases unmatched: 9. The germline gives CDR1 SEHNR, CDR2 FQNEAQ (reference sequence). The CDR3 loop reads CASSALGQGIQPQHF. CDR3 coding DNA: TGTGCCAGCAGCGCCCTGGGACAGGGAATACAGCCCCAGCATTTT.

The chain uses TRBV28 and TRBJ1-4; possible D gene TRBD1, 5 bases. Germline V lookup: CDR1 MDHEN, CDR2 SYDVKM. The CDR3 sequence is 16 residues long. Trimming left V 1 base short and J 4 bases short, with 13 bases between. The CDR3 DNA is TGTGCCAGCAGTTTATTGACCGGGGGACTTAATGAAAAACTGTTTTTT. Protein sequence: CASSLLTGGLNEKLFF.

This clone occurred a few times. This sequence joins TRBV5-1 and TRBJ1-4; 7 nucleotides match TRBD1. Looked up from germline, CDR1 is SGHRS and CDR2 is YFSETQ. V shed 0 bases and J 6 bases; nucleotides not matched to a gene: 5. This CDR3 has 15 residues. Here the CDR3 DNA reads TGCGCCAGCAGCTTGGCCCGGCAGGGGGATGAAAAACTGTTTTTT. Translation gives CASSLARQGDEKLFF.

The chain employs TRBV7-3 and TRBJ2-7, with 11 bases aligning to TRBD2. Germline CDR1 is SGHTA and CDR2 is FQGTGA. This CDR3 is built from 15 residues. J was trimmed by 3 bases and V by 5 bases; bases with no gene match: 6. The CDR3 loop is CASSPTSGAYYEQYF. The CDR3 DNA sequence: TGTGCCAGCAGCCCGACTAGCGGGGCCTACTACGAGCAGTACTTC.

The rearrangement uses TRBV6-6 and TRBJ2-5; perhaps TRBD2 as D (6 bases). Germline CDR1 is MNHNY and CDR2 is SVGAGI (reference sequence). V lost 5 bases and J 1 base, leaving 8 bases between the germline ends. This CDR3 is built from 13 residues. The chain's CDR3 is CASSAGRQETQYF. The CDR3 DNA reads TGTGCCAGCAGTGCGGGACGCCAAGAGACCCAGTACTTC.

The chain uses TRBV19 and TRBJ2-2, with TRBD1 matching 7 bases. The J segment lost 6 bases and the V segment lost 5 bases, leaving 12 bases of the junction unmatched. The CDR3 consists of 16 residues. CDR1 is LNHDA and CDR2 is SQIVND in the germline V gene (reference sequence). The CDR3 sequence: CASSFLRARGPGELFF. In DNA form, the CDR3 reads TGTGCCAGTAGTTTCCTCAGGGCAAGGGGGCCCGGGGAGCTGTTTTTT.

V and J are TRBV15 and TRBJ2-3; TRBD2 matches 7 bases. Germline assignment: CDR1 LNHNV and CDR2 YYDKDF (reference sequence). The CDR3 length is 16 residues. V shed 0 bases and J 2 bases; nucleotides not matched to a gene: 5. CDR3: CATSRESGTITDTQYF. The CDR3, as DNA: TGTGCCACCAGCAGAGAGTCCGGGACTATCACAGATACGCAGTATTTT.

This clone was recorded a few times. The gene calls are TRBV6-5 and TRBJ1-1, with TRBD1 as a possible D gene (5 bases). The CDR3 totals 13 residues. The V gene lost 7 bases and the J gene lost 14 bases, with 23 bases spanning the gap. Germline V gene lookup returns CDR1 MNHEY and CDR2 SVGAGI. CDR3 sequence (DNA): TGTGCCAGCATCCAGGGCCTCGGCGGGACGAAGTTCTTT. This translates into CASIQGLGGTKFF.